The 3 T cell receptor beta chains below all came from one sample that was sequenced in a study of blood T cell repertoires in COVID-19. Data came from immunoSEQ multiplex PCR; TCRdb stores just in-frame clones and leaves some out. The top ten hold over 6% of the sample, which has approximately 240,000 clones, around 87% seen once. The source material was PBMCs or T cells enriched from blood (not recorded which). These receptors all come from a woman aged 25 to 39 with acute COVID-19.

This rearrangement joins TRBV28 to TRBJ2-5; 8 bases match TRBD2. Per the germline V gene, CDR1 is MDHEN and CDR2 is SYDVKM. The CDR3 covers 19 residues. V dropped 4 bases and J dropped 1; count of bases not matched to a gene: 17. CDR3 region: CASSSPRGGEEFGQETQYF. The CDR3 coding sequence is TGTGCCAGCAGTTCCCCTCGGGGGGGGGAGGAGTTCGGCCAAGAGACCCAGTACTTC.

V is TRBV11-2 and J is TRBJ1-2; unclear D gene. Trimming removed 3 bases from V and 7 bases from J, with 12 bases in between. Germline lookup yields CDR1 SGHAT and CDR2 FQNNGV. CDR3 size: 13 residues. CDR3 nucleotide sequence: TGTGCCAGCAGCTTCCGGAGACTCGCTGGCTACACCTTC. It codes for CASSFRRLAGYTF.

The V call is TRBV27, the J call TRBJ1-3; the D gene is possibly TRBD1 (5 bases). Between the trimmed V and J ends, which lost 3 bases and 0 bases, there was a span of 9 bases. CDR3 length: 15 residues. Germline values: CDR1 MNHEY, CDR2 SMNVEV (reference sequence). The CDR3 nucleotides read TGTGCCAGCAGTTTGACAGCTAGCTCTGGAAACACCATATATTTT. It translates to CASSLTASSGNTIYF.